A selection of T cell receptor beta chains follows, all from one sample in a study of cytomegalovirus exposure and HLA in healthy donors. The method was immunoSEQ multiplex PCR; TCRdb's version includes in-frame clones alone and lacks a portion of them. The table records about 140,000 clones, 9.7% of them present only once. Sequencing used PBMCs. The origin of the receptors is a man aged 45-60 years in good health and CMV-seronegative. Both conserved end residues are part of each CDR3. The D gene is left open where the match is weak. Clone size is given for some rows only: seen once, a few or many times, or a class if the clone is expanded.

V,size,D,J,DNA,CDR3
TRBV7-9,few,-,TRBJ2-2,TGTGCCAGCAACAAAGGGATAGGAGGGACGAACACCGGGGAGCTGTTTTTT,CASNKGIGGTNTGELFF
TRBV19,few,-,TRBJ1-2,TGTGCCAGTAGTAGACAGTACTATGGCTACACCTTC,CASSRQYYGYTF
TRBV10-2,-,TRBD2,TRBJ2-1,TGCGCCAGCAGGATAGGCGGGGGGGCATGGAATGAGCAGTTCTTC,CASRIGGGAWNEQFF
TRBV30,-,-,TRBJ1-2,TGTGCCTGCTCCGAGGGGGAGGGCTATGGCTACACCTTC,CACSEGEGYGYTF
TRBV6-1,-,-,TRBJ2-1,TGTGCCAGCATTATAAGAGCGGACCATGAGCAGTTCTTC,CASIIRADHEQFF
TRBV11-1,-,TRBD1,TRBJ2-7,TGTGCCAGCAGCTTGATGAACAGGGGAAGAGACTACGAGCAGTACTTC,CASSLMNRGRDYEQYF
TRBV12-5,few,-,TRBJ1-2,TGTGCTAGTGGTTTGACACGGGGGACGCTTCCAGATTATGGCTACACCTTC,CASGLTRGTLPDYGYTF
TRBV5-1,few,-,TRBJ2-2,TGCGCCAGCAGCTTGTTGGACGGGACTACCGGGGAGCTGTTTTTT,CASSLLDGTTGELFF
TRBV25-1,many,TRBD1,TRBJ1-4,TGTGCCAGCAGTGAAGTGACAGGGAGTGAAAAACTGTTTTTT,CASSEVTGSEKLFF
TRBV6-4,-,-,TRBJ1-2,TGTGCCAGCAGTGCCACCCGGGGCTATGGCTACACCTTC,CASSATRGYGYTF
TRBV15,few,TRBD2,TRBJ2-5,TGTGCCACCAGCGACCTAGCGGGGGGTTCCCAAGAGACCCAGTACTTC,CATSDLAGGSQETQYF
TRBV9,once,TRBD1,TRBJ2-5,TGTGCCAGCCGCTCCGGGCAGGGGGCTTCGTGGCAAGAGACCCAGTACTTC,CASRSGQGASWQETQYF
TRBV2,few,TRBD2,TRBJ2-2,TGTGCCAGCAAAGGACTAGCGGAGAACACCGGGGAGCTGTTTTTT,CASKGLAENTGELFF
TRBV18,few,TRBD1,TRBJ2-5,TGTGCCAGCTCACCAAGGGGACAGGGGATAGAGACCCAGTACTTC,CASSPRGQGIETQYF
TRBV4-2,-,TRBD2,TRBJ2-7,TGTGCCAGCAGCCAAGTAGCGGGAGACTCCTACGAGCAGTACTTC,CASSQVAGDSYEQYF
TRBV27,-,TRBD1,TRBJ2-1,TGTGCCAGCAGGGGACAGACGAAAAACAATGAGCAGTTCTTC,CASRGQTKNNEQFF
TRBV28,few,-,TRBJ2-7,TGTGCCAGCATACAGGGAGTGACCCCCTACGAGCAGTACTTC,CASIQGVTPYEQYF
TRBV7-8,few,TRBD2,TRBJ2-1,TGTGCCAGCAGCTTAGAACTTGGACTAGCGGGGAGTGAGCAGTTCTTC,CASSLELGLAGSEQFF
TRBV7-3,few,TRBD1,TRBJ2-5,TGTGCCAGCAGCCGCCGACAGGGGGTGGCAGAGACCCAGTACTTC,CASSRRQGVAETQYF
TRBV11-2,-,-,TRBJ1-4,TGTGCCAGCAGCCCCGCCTTTGGTGGGCAGCCCACCGAAAAACTGTTTTTT,CASSPAFGGQPTEKLFF
TRBV11-2,-,TRBD2,TRBJ2-7,TGTGCCAGCAGTCTAGCCGCTAGCGGGAGCTACGAGCAGTACTTC,CASSLAASGSYEQYF
TRBV6-6,-,TRBD1,TRBJ2-7,TGTGCCAGCAGGCCCGGACAGGGTACGAGTCACTACGAGCAGTACTTC,CASRPGQGTSHYEQYF
TRBV28,-,TRBD1,TRBJ1-2,TGTGCCAGCAGTTTCCTACAGGGGGCCTATGGCTACACCTTC,CASSFLQGAYGYTF
TRBV2,few,-,TRBJ1-1,TGTGCCAGCAGTGAAACATTGGACACTGAAGCTTTCTTT,CASSETLDTEAFF
TRBV6-6,-,-,TRBJ1-1,TGTGCCAGCAGTTATCTCCGGGGAAACACTGAAGCTTTCTTT,CASSYLRGNTEAFF
TRBV5-6,few,-,TRBJ2-3,TGTGCCAGCAGCTCTTGGGGCACCGGGCCCACAGATACGCAGTATTTT,CASSSWGTGPTDTQYF
TRBV10-1,many,-,TRBJ1-1,TGCGCCAGCAGTGAGCAGGCCTTTGCCTCCCCTGAAGCTTTCTTT,CASSEQAFASPEAFF
TRBV5-4,-,TRBD2,TRBJ2-5,TGTGCCAGCAGCGCGCCGCTAGCGGGAGGACAGGAGACCCAGTACTTC,CASSAPLAGGQETQYF
TRBV5-1,few,TRBD2,TRBJ2-1,TGCGCCAGCAGCGGATCCGGGACTAGCGGTTTCAATGAGCAGTTCTTC,CASSGSGTSGFNEQFF
TRBV14,-,-,TRBJ2-3,TGTGCCAGCAGCCACTTTATGACAGGTACAGATACGCAGTATTTT,CASSHFMTGTDTQYF
TRBV9,few,-,TRBJ2-7,TGTGCCAGCAGCGATGAACTGAGCTACGAGCAGTACTTC,CASSDELSYEQYF
TRBV19,-,-,TRBJ1-5,TGTGCCAGTAGTATGGGACTTGACAGCAATCAGCCCCAGCATTTT,CASSMGLDSNQPQHF
TRBV28,few,TRBD1,TRBJ1-4,TGTGCCAGCAGTTTCTCAGGGGGCCGTAATGAAAAACTGTTTTTT,CASSFSGGRNEKLFF
TRBV6-1,few,-,TRBJ1-2,TGTGCCAGCACCCTAACCAGGGTCGGAAAGGGCTACACCTTC,CASTLTRVGKGYTF
TRBV5-1,few,-,TRBJ1-5,TGCGCCAGCAGCTTCGACAGCTATCAGCCCCAGCATTTT,CASSFDSYQPQHF
TRBV19,-,-,TRBJ1-1,TGTGTGGGGAGGGGAGACACTGAAGCTTTCTTT,CVGRGDTEAFF
TRBV5-6,-,-,TRBJ1-1,TGTGCCAGCGATTCGAGGATAAACACTGAAGCTTTCTTT,CASDSRINTEAFF
TRBV28,-,TRBD1,TRBJ2-4,TGTGCCAGCTCTGACCCACAGGGGATAGTAAACATTCAGTACTTC,CASSDPQGIVNIQYF
TRBV20-1,-,-,TRBJ2-7,TGCAGTGCTAGTCCGGGGGTAGTTAAGTACTTC,CSASPGVVKYF
TRBV18,-,TRBD1,TRBJ2-7,TGTGCCAGCTCACGGGACAGGGACGCCTACGAGCAGTACTTC,CASSRDRDAYEQYF